Shown below are 15 T cell receptor beta chains from a single sample sequenced in a study of blood T cell repertoires in COVID-19. TCRdb's copy holds only in-frame clones and misses some; the assay was immunoSEQ multiplex PCR. The sample has around 99,000 clones; approximately 90% are singletons. The sequencing input was peripheral blood. The receptors originated from a man aged 50 to 60 with active or convalescent COVID-19.

The genes are TRBV5-1 and TRBJ2-3, with 9 bases identical to TRBD2. The length of the CDR3 is 16 residues. In germline, CDR1 is SGHRS, CDR2 YFSETQ. J was trimmed by 5 bases and V by 0 bases; bases with no gene match: 7. CDR3: CASSLGGSGSGDTQYF. CDR3 bases: TGCGCCAGCAGCTTGGGGGGTAGCGGGAGTGGAGATACGCAGTATTTT. The full variable domain, in which reference TRBV5-1 and TRBJ2-3 provide the parts outside the CDR3, is KAGVTQTPRYLIKTRGQQVTLSCSPISGHRSVSWYQQTPGQGLQFLFEYFSETQRNKGNFPGRFSGRQFSNSRSEMNVSTLELGDSALYLCASSLGGSGSGDTQYFGPGTRLTVL.

The chain links TRBV28 to TRBJ1-4, with 9 bases aligning to TRBD1. From germline, CDR1 is MDHEN and CDR2 SYDVKM. This CDR3 has 14 amino acids. V lost 6 bases, J lost 5 bases, and 4 bases stayed unmatched. CDR3 amino acids: CASSRQGGNEKLFF. In DNA, the CDR3 is TGTGCCAGCAGCCGACAGGGGGGGAATGAAAAACTGTTTTTT.

The rearrangement links TRBV4-3 to TRBJ2-7; 7 bases line up with TRBD2. Trimming cost V 0 bases and J 5 bases; bases outside gene matches: 7. This CDR3 has 15 residues. Germline V gives CDR1 LGHNA, CDR2 YSLEER. The CDR3 coding sequence is TGCGCCAGCAGCCAAGATATGGGGACTATGAACGAGCAGTACTTC. Its translation: CASSQDMGTMNEQYF.

CDR3: CASSYSSELRLLFF. The CDR3, as DNA: TGTGCCAGCAGTTACTCTAGCGAATTGAGGCTACTGTTTTTT. The rearrangement links TRBV6-5 to TRBJ1-4; D gene unclear. The length of the CDR3 is 14 residues. V was trimmed by 0 bases and J by 13 bases, leaving 15 bases between them. CDR1 is MNHEY, CDR2 SVGAGI, per germline.

The V gene is TRBV29-1, the J gene TRBJ1-1, with 9 bases lining up with TRBD1. Germline-derived CDR1 and CDR2 are SQVTM and ANQGSEA. CDR3 length: 16 amino acids. The J segment lost 4 bases and the V segment lost 6 bases, leaving 15 bases of the junction unmatched. CDR3 nucleotide sequence: TGCAGCGTGGGCATCCGGCACAGGGGGCGAAGCACTGAAGCTTTCTTT. Translating gives CSVGIRHRGRSTEAFF.

This chain joins TRBV9 and TRBJ2-7, with 13 bases identical to TRBD2. V lost 4 bases and J lost 4; bases outside the gene matches: 8. Looked up from germline, CDR1 is SGDLS and CDR2 is YYNGEE. The CDR3 consists of 16 residues. CDR3 in DNA: TGTGCCAGCAGCCCAACCGGGACTAGCGGGGCTTACGAGCAGTACTTC. Encoded protein: CASSPTGTSGAYEQYF.

The CDR3 sequence is CASASNQETQYF. CDR3 bases: TGTGCCAGCGCGTCAAACCAAGAGACCCAGTACTTC. J is TRBJ2-5 and V is TRBV9; D uncertain. Deletions cut 7 bases from V and 0 bases from J, with 7 bases between. Germline V CDR1 and CDR2: SGDLS, YYNGEE. The CDR3 loop spans 12 amino acids.

V usage is TRBV25-1 and J usage is TRBJ1-1, with 7 bases aligning to TRBD1. The trim removed 5 bases at V and 4 bases at J, leaving 7 bases unmatched. The CDR3 is made up of 14 amino acids. Germline V gene data show CDR1 as MGHDK and CDR2 as SYGVNS. The CDR3 sequence is CASSWGHRGTEAFF. The CDR3 DNA is TGTGCCAGCAGTTGGGGGCACAGGGGCACTGAAGCTTTCTTT.

This clone occurred many times. V gene TRBV11-3 combines with J gene TRBJ1-2, with a tentative D call TRBD1 (5 bases). The ends were cut back, 4 bases at V and 7 bases at J, with 10 bases in the middle. This CDR3 has 12 amino acids. Germline V gives CDR1 SGHNT, CDR2 YENEEA. Written as DNA, the CDR3 is TGTGCCAGCAGCTCCCAGGGTTCTGGCTACACCTTC. This translates into CASSSQGSGYTF.

This clone was counted between two and nine times. The chain has TRBV19 and TRBJ1-3; TRBD1 is a possible D gene (6 bases). The CDR3 length is 16 residues. Germline V gene sequence: CDR1 LNHDA, CDR2 SQIVND (reference sequence). Trimming took 4 bases from V and 0 from J, leaving 13 bases between them. CDR3 DNA sequence: TGTGCCAGTAGTACCGCCGGACAGACCTCTGGAAACACCATATATTTT. Its translation: CASSTAGQTSGNTIYF. Drawing the rest from reference TRBV19 and TRBJ1-3, the complete variable domain is DGGITQSPKYLFRKEGQNVTLSCEQNLNHDAMYWYRQDPGQGLRLIYYSQIVNDFQKGDIAEGYSVSREKKESFPLTVTSAQKNPTAFYLCASSTAGQTSGNTIYFGEGSWLTVV.

This clone was recorded only once. This chain links TRBV28 with TRBJ1-1, with 8 nucleotides matching TRBD1. The CDR3 is 19 amino acids. Trimming removed 7 bases from V and 4 bases from J; junction bases left unmatched: 23. The germline V gene encodes CDR1 MDHEN and CDR2 SYDVKM. The CDR3 DNA reads TGTGCCAGCAATCCGAACAGGGGGGATTCAAAATATTCGCTCACTGAAGCTTTCTTT. As protein: CASNPNRGDSKYSLTEAFF.

V is TRBV18 and J is TRBJ1-4, with 7 positions matching TRBD1. With V trimmed by 5 bases and J by 5 bases, 11 bases remained unmatched. The germline CDR1 and CDR2 sequences are KGHSH and LQKENI. The CDR3 is made up of 16 amino acids. The CDR3 sequence: CASSSSSGTENEKLFF. The CDR3 DNA reads TGTGCCAGCTCATCTTCCTCCGGGACAGAGAATGAAAAACTGTTTTTT.

The chain combines TRBV28 with TRBJ1-6; 7 bases map to TRBD1. With 5 bases clipped from V and 7 bases from J, the junction kept 2 bases outside the gene matches. The CDR3 runs to 13 residues. Germline loops: CDR1 MDHEN, CDR2 SYDVKM. The CDR3 region is CASSRDSNSPLHF. DNA of the CDR3: TGTGCCAGCAGTAGGGACAGCAATTCACCCCTCCACTTT.

The chain couples TRBV28 to TRBJ2-7; TRBD2 matches 9 bases. The CDR3 has 15 residues. V was pared by 2 bases and J by 5 bases, with 7 bases of the junction left unmatched. Germline V gene data show CDR1 as MDHEN and CDR2 as SYDVKM. CDR3 bases: TGTGCCAGCAGTTTAGTAGCGGGAGACCTCCACGAGCAGTACTTC. Protein sequence: CASSLVAGDLHEQYF.

The chain has TRBV6-1 and TRBJ1-4; D is unresolved. Germline assignment: CDR1 MNHNS and CDR2 SASEGT. The ends were cut back, 2 bases at V and 5 bases at J, with 12 bases in the middle. The CDR3 sequence is 15 residues long. CDR3 DNA: TGTGCCAGCAGTGAACGGGGAGCCGAGAATGAAAAACTGTTTTTT. It specifies CASSERGAENEKLFF.